These 27 T cell receptor beta chains share one sample of origin, sequenced in a study of blood T cell repertoires in COVID-19. Only in-frame clones appear in the TCRdb table, and some are missing; sequencing was by immunoSEQ multiplex PCR. Of 200,000 to 250,000 clones listed, 70% to 90% are singletons. Sequencing was performed on PBMCs or T cells enriched from blood (not recorded which). The receptors shown here come from a woman aged 40-49 years with acute COVID-19.

In this sample, this clone turned up a few times. The chain has TRBV27 and TRBJ2-2; 7 bases match TRBD1. V lost 2 bases, J lost 6 bases, and 3 bases stayed unmatched. Per the germline V gene, CDR1 is MNHEY and CDR2 is SMNVEV (reference sequence). The CDR3 runs 14 residues. The CDR3 sequence: CASSLTQGAGELFF. In nucleotides, the CDR3 is TGTGCCAGCAGTTTAACCCAGGGGGCCGGGGAGCTGTTTTTT.

The rearrangement uses TRBV6-1 and TRBJ1-3; unclear D gene. Germline V gene sequence: CDR1 MNHNS, CDR2 SASEGT. Trimming shortened V by 1 base and J by 0 bases, and 10 bases separated the two germline ends. This CDR3 is built from 16 residues. The CDR3 spells CASSEGRTDSGNTIYF. The CDR3 nucleotides are TGTGCCAGCAGTGAAGGACGGACTGACTCTGGAAACACCATATATTTT.

A few counts support this clone. V gene TRBV11-2 combines with J gene TRBJ1-2; 7 bases map to TRBD1. Germline V gives CDR1 SGHAT, CDR2 FQNNGV. The CDR3 loop spans 13 amino acids. Trimming cost V 6 bases and J 11 bases; bases outside gene matches: 12. The CDR3 bases are TGTGCCAGCAGGTCCGACAGGGACAGAACTTACACCTTC. Protein: CASRSDRDRTYTF. The whole variable domain, remainder taken from reference TRBV11-2 and TRBJ1-2, is EAGVAQSPRYKIIEKRQSVAFWCNPISGHATLYWYQQILGQGPKLLIQFQNNGVVDDSQLPKDRFSAERLKGVDSTLKIQPAKLEDSAVYLCASRSDRDRTYTFGSGTRLTVV.

The rearrangement joins TRBV5-3 to TRBJ1-1, with 12 bases aligning to TRBD1. TRBV5-3 is flagged as an ORF with uncertain function. CDR3 size: 16 residues. J was trimmed by 4 bases and V by 6 bases; bases with no gene match: 10. CDR3 nucleotide sequence: TGTGCCAGAACCGGGGACAGGGGGCTTGTGGGCACTGAAGCTTTCTTT. Its protein is CARTGDRGLVGTEAFF.

V is TRBV7-6 and J is TRBJ2-2, with a possible D match to TRBD1 (6 bases). The germline CDR1 and CDR2 sequences are SGHVS and FNYEAQ. The CDR3 loop spans 16 amino acids. Trimming stripped 5 bases from V and 2 bases from J, with 15 bases between. The CDR3 protein is CASSDQGHLNTGELFF. CDR3 nucleotides: TGTGCCAGCAGCGACCAGGGACACCTCAACACCGGGGAGCTGTTTTTT.

The rearrangement joins TRBV5-8 to TRBJ2-3, with unresolved D. The CDR3 consists of 14 residues. V shed 3 bases and J shed 2 bases, with 10 bases lying between them. The V gene's germline CDR1 is SGHTS and CDR2 YDEGEE. As DNA, the CDR3 is TGTGCCAGCAGCTCTGGGCCTTACACAGATACGCAGTATTTT. It translates to CASSSGPYTDTQYF.

The chain couples TRBV12-5 to TRBJ1-5, with 8 bases aligning to TRBD1. This CDR3 is 20 amino acids long. With V trimmed by 0 bases and J by 5 bases, 18 bases remained unmatched. The germline V gene encodes CDR1 LGHNT and CDR2 FRNRAP. The CDR3 DNA is TGTGCTAGTGGTTTGGTACGGTACGGAGGCCGGGACAGGATTTATCAGCCCCAGCATTTT. Residues: CASGLVRYGGRDRIYQPQHF.

The rearrangement links TRBV11-2 to TRBJ2-7, with TRBD2 as a possible D gene (6 bases). The CDR3 loop spans 14 amino acids. The germline gives CDR1 SGHAT, CDR2 FQNNGV. V lost 0 bases and J 2 bases, leaving 8 bases between the germline ends. The CDR3 region has the DNA TGTGCCAGCAGCTTAGAGGGAGGAACCTACGAGCAGTACGTC. It is translated as CASSLEGGTYEQYV.

The chain employs TRBV29-1 and TRBJ1-4, with D perhaps matching TRBD1 (6 bases). The CDR3 has 15 amino acids. V lost 4 bases and J 2 bases, leaving 14 bases between the germline ends. CDR1 is SQVTM, CDR2 ANQGSEA, per germline. The CDR3 sequence: CSVGWDMTTNEKLFF. CDR3 DNA sequence: TGCAGCGTTGGCTGGGACATGACGACTAATGAAAAACTGTTTTTT.

A word on this clone: The DNA is left out, because the CDR3 cannot be placed on it with certainty; the CDR3 is given as TCRdb lists it. V and J are TRBV21-1 and TRBJ2-6; no check of the table's D call, TRBD1, against the DNA was made. TRBV21-1 is given as a pseudogene. Including both end residues, the CDR3 is 20 amino acids long. This CDR3 is CASSKGYWGRGSSGANVLTF.

This clone was counted once. The rearrangement links TRBV6-5 to TRBJ2-5, with 8 nucleotides matching TRBD2. This CDR3 region has 16 residues. Trimming took 2 bases from V and 8 from J; bases not matched to a gene: 13. Germline V gene lookup returns CDR1 MNHEY and CDR2 SVGAGI. CDR3 protein: CASSYRIAGLEGTQYF. Written as DNA, the CDR3 is TGTGCCAGCAGTTACCGAATAGCGGGGCTGGAAGGAACCCAGTACTTC.

The genes are TRBV25-1 and TRBJ2-2, with TRBD1 matching 8 bases. CDR1 and CDR2 (germline): MGHDK, SYGVNS. The CDR3 spans 15 residues. V shed 4 bases, J shed 2 bases, and the junction held 3 bases outside the gene matches. This CDR3 is CASSARGLNTGELFF. The CDR3 bases are TGTGCCAGCAGTGCCAGGGGGCTCAACACCGGGGAGCTGTTTTTT. The full variable domain, in which reference TRBV25-1 and TRBJ2-2 provide the parts outside the CDR3, is EADIYQTPRYLVIGTGKKITLECSQTMGHDKMYWYQQDPGMELHLIHYSYGVNSTEKGDLSSESTVSRIRTEHFPLTLESARPSHTSQYLCASSARGLNTGELFFGEGSRLTVL.

This clone occurred once. This chain joins TRBV5-5 and TRBJ2-2, with D hard to call. V lost 0 bases, J lost 4 bases, and 13 bases lay in between. The germline V gene encodes CDR1 SGHKS and CDR2 YYEKEE (reference sequence). The CDR3 loop spans 16 amino acids. Here the CDR3 reads CASSLATGSGTGELFF. For the CDR3, the DNA is TGTGCCAGCAGCTTGGCCACGGGTTCGGGCACCGGGGAGCTGTTTTTT.

The chain joins TRBV6-4 to TRBJ2-6; D might be TRBD1 (6 bases). V shed 4 bases and J shed 0 bases, with 10 bases lying between them. Germline lookup yields CDR1 MRHNA and CDR2 SNTAGT. This CDR3 is built from 16 residues. The CDR3 bases are TGTGCCAGCAGTGCGGACAGTAACTCTGGGGCCAACGTCCTGACTTTC. Encoded protein: CASSADSNSGANVLTF.

This clone was observed a few times. This rearrangement joins TRBV2 to TRBJ1-5, with 7 bases that match TRBD1. Germline CDR1 is SNHLY and CDR2 is FYNNEI. CDR3 length: 12 amino acids. Unmatched junction bases numbered 2, after V lost 6 bases and J lost 6 bases. CDR3 DNA: TGTGCCAGCAGGACAGGGCTTCAGCCCCAGCATTTT. Its translation is CASRTGLQPQHF.

The chain carries TRBV7-9 and TRBJ1-1; a weak D match, TRBD1 (5 bases). Trimming cost V 5 bases and J 0 bases, with 13 bases left between them. Germline V gene sequence: CDR1 SEHNR, CDR2 FQNEAQ (reference sequence). CDR3 length equals 15 residues. The CDR3 reads CASSGSDSLNTEAFF. For the CDR3, the DNA is TGTGCCAGCAGCGGTAGTGACAGCCTGAACACTGAAGCTTTCTTT.

The chain links TRBV6-5 to TRBJ1-4, with a possible D match to TRBD1 (5 bases). The CDR3 is 14 amino acids. Trimming took off 5 bases at V and 8 bases at J, with 15 bases between the two ends. CDR1 MNHEY and CDR2 SVGAGI come from the germline V gene. The CDR3 spells CASSTKRGSEKLFF. In DNA, the CDR3 is TGTGCCAGCAGTACCAAACGGGGGTCGGAAAAACTGTTTTTT.

The rearrangement links TRBV19 to TRBJ2-1; 9 bases are shared with TRBD1. Looked up from germline, CDR1 is LNHDA and CDR2 is SQIVND (reference sequence). CDR3 length equals 15 residues. V lost 7 bases and J lost 4; bases outside the gene matches: 8. The DNA for the CDR3 is TGTGCCAGTACTCGACAGGGGGAGGGATACAATGAGCAGTTCTTC. Protein product: CASTRQGEGYNEQFF. The variable domain in full, completed from reference TRBV19 and TRBJ2-1, reads DGGITQSPKYLFRKEGQNVTLSCEQNLNHDAMYWYRQDPGQGLRLIYYSQIVNDFQKGDIAEGYSVSREKKESFPLTVTSAQKNPTAFYLCASTRQGEGYNEQFFGPGTRLTVL.

This sequence joins TRBV5-5 and TRBJ2-2, with a tentative D call TRBD1 (5 bases). Germline CDR1 and CDR2: SGHKS and YYEKEE (reference sequence). V was clipped by 0 bases and J by 8 bases, with 17 bases between them. This CDR3 spans 16 amino acids. The CDR3 DNA follows: TGTGCCAGCAGCTTGGTTCAGGGTGCCGCTCGGGGGGAGCTGTTTTTT. This translates into CASSLVQGAARGELFF. The full variable domain, completed using reference TRBV5-5 and TRBJ2-2, is DAGVTQSPTHLIKTRGQQVTLRCSPISGHKSVSWYQQVLGQGPQFIFQYYEKEERGRGNFPDRFSARQFPNYSSELNVNALLLGDSALYLCASSLVQGAARGELFFGEGSRLTVL.

The chain carries TRBV7-2 and TRBJ2-7, with 9 nucleotides matching TRBD1. Germline loops: CDR1 SGHTA, CDR2 FQGNSA. The ends lost 1 base at V and 0 bases at J; junction bases unmatched: 1. The CDR3 is 15 residues long. As DNA, the CDR3 is TGTGCCAGCAGCTTAGGGACAGGGGTCTCCTACGAGCAGTACTTC. Its translation: CASSLGTGVSYEQYF.

V gene TRBV19 combines with J gene TRBJ1-5, with no clear D. This CDR3 comprises 15 residues. CDR1 and CDR2 (germline): LNHDA, SQIVND (reference sequence). Trimming took off 3 bases at V and 4 bases at J, with 13 bases between the two ends. In DNA form, the CDR3 reads TGTGCCAGTAGTATCGCCCAGTCATTGAATCAGCCCCAGCATTTT. Its protein is CASSIAQSLNQPQHF.

The DNA of the CDR3 is TGTGCCTGGAGTCCAAACAGGTTTGGGCAGCCCCAGCATTTT. The encoded protein is CAWSPNRFGQPQHF. The rearrangement uses TRBV30 and TRBJ1-5; D is perhaps TRBD1 (5 bases). CDR1 is GTSNPN and CDR2 is SVGIG in the germline V gene (reference sequence). Trimming pared 2 bases from V and 7 bases from J, leaving 15 bases between. CDR3 length: 14 residues.

The rearrangement links TRBV7-8 to TRBJ2-5; TRBD1 aligns across 7 bases. The ends lost 0 bases at V and 6 bases at J; junction bases unmatched: 10. Germline values: CDR1 SGHVS, CDR2 FQNEAQ. The CDR3 runs 16 residues. The CDR3 DNA reads as TGTGCCAGCAGCTTAGCCAACAGGGGCTTAGAGAAGACCCAGTACTTC. Amino acid sequence: CASSLANRGLEKTQYF.

This chain joins TRBV20-1 and TRBJ1-1, with D unresolved. Germline V gene lookup returns CDR1 DFQATT and CDR2 SNEGSKA (reference sequence). Between the trimmed V and J ends, which lost 0 bases and 8 bases, there was a span of 7 bases. The CDR3 loop spans 11 amino acids. The CDR3 protein is CSARDLREAFF. CDR3 sequence (DNA): TGCAGTGCTAGAGATCTTCGGGAAGCTTTCTTT.

The J gene is TRBJ1-1, the V gene TRBV6-4; D is possibly TRBD1 (5 bases). V shed 0 bases and J shed 9 bases, with 14 bases lying between them. The germline CDR1 and CDR2 sequences are MRHNA and SNTAGT. There are 14 residues in the CDR3. Here the CDR3 DNA reads TGTGCCAGCAGTGACTCGGCGTTGGGGGGAAAAGCTTTCTTT. Amino acids: CASSDSALGGKAFF.

This clone was observed a single time. The CDR3 nucleotides are TGTGCCAGCTCACCGTCAGGCGCATTTGAAAAACTGTTTTTT. It encodes CASSPSGAFEKLFF. The chain recombines TRBV18 with TRBJ1-4; D ambiguous. The germline CDR1 and CDR2 sequences are KGHSH and LQKENI. The CDR3 is 14 amino acids. V dropped 3 bases and J dropped 7 bases, with 12 bases sitting between them.

The chain joins TRBV9 to TRBJ1-4; tentative D call: TRBD1 (5 bases). The CDR3 covers 15 residues. Trimming left V 1 base short and J 3 bases short, with 10 bases between. From germline, CDR1 is SGDLS and CDR2 YYNGEE. CDR3 nucleotides: TGTGCCAGCAGCGTATCGGGGGTGGCTAATGAAAAACTGTTTTTT. Its protein is CASSVSGVANEKLFF.